These T cell receptor beta chains were read from a single sample in a study of cytotoxic CD8 clonotypes in ibrutinib-treated CLL. Assay used: immunoSEQ multiplex PCR; TCRdb lists only in-frame clones, some missing. Among approximately 130,000 clones listed, less than 90% were seen once. The sample here was PBMCs, taken after 24 months of ibrutinib treatment. The receptor source for this set is a human donor with chronic lymphocytic leukemia. CDR3s include the opening cysteine and the closing phenylalanine or tryptophan. Fields, in order: D gene, V gene, clone size, J gene, CDR3 protein, CDR3 DNA. The D gene is left open where the match is weak. Where a row states a size, it is once, few, many or the class of an expanded clone; other rows omit it.

>.|TRBV14|.|TRBJ2-7
CASSQGTYEQYF
TGTGCCAGCAGCCAAGGGACGTACGAGCAGTACTTC
>.|TRBV6-5|once|TRBJ2-7
CASSYRTAYEQYF
TGTGCCAGCAGTTACCGGACGGCCTACGAGCAGTACTTC
>TRBD1|TRBV30|.|TRBJ1-5
CAWRAGGGNQPQHF
TGTGCCTGGAGGGCAGGGGGAGGCAATCAGCCCCAGCATTTT
>.|TRBV7-9|few|TRBJ1-1
CASSSQGMSTEAFF
TGTGCCAGCAGCTCACAGGGTATGAGCACTGAAGCTTTCTTT
>.|TRBV19|.|TRBJ2-2
CASINRPKPGELFF
TGTGCCAGTATTAACCGGCCTAAACCGGGGGAGCTGTTTTTT
>TRBD1|TRBV7-2|few|TRBJ1-6
CASSFRGQGDSPLHF
TGTGCCAGCAGCTTTCGGGGACAGGGGGATTCACCCCTCCACTTT
>.|TRBV5-1|.|TRBJ1-1
CASSPVEQGLEAFF
TGCGCCAGCAGCCCAGTAGAACAGGGATTAGAAGCTTTCTTT
>.|TRBV19|few|TRBJ2-7
CASSSRDASYEQYF
TGTGCCAGTAGTTCCCGGGACGCGTCCTACGAGCAGTACTTC
>.|TRBV5-1|few|TRBJ2-3
CASSISTDTQYF
TGCGCCAGCAGCATCAGCACAGATACGCAGTATTTT
>.|TRBV5-1|.|TRBJ2-4
CASSLAGPKNIQYF
TGCGCCAGCAGCTTGGCCGGGCCGAAAAACATTCAGTACTTC
>.|TRBV30|.|TRBJ2-7
CAWSRVQGEQYF
TGTGCCTGGAGCCGTGTCCAAGGAGAGCAGTACTTC
>.|TRBV7-9|.|TRBJ1-5
CASSLGRVQPQHF
TGTGCCAGCAGCTTAGGCAGGGTTCAGCCCCAGCATTTT
>.|TRBV6-6|.|TRBJ1-1
CASSYLGGTEAFF
TGTGCCAGCAGTTATTTGGGCGGCACTGAAGCTTTCTTT
>.|TRBV5-1|few|TRBJ1-3
CASSLDRGPGNTIYF
TGCGCCAGCAGCTTGGATCGGGGGCCTGGAAACACCATATATTTT
>.|TRBV30|.|TRBJ1-1
CACSNKVEAFF
TGTGCCTGCTCTAATAAGGTTGAAGCTTTCTTT
>.|TRBV9|.|TRBJ1-1
CASSAGHMNTEAFF
TGTGCCAGCAGCGCCGGACACATGAACACTGAAGCTTTCTTT
>TRBD1|TRBV28|once|TRBJ2-1
CASSLTQGAGEQFF
TGTGCCAGCAGTTTAACCCAGGGGGCGGGGGAGCAGTTCTTC